This entry lists 4 T cell receptor beta chains sequenced from one sample in a study of cytomegalovirus exposure and HLA in healthy donors. PCR employed 60 Vbeta and 13 Jbeta primers. Generated by immunoSEQ multiplex PCR, the TCRdb table keeps only in-frame clones and is missing some. The table shows fewer than 250,000 clones, with roughly 79% occurring only once. Sequenced: PBMCs. The receptor source for this set is a young woman in good health and CMV-seronegative.

The chain links TRBV11-3 to TRBJ2-7, with D possibly being TRBD2 (6 bases). V lost 5 bases and J lost 3, with 11 bases in between. CDR3 length: 13 residues. The V gene's germline CDR1 is SGHNT and CDR2 YENEEA. The chain's CDR3 is CASSTLGGYEQYF. The CDR3, as DNA: TGTGCCAGCAGCACCCTGGGGGGCTACGAGCAGTACTTC.

The V and J genes are TRBV5-4 and TRBJ2-2; 9 nucleotides line up with TRBD2. The CDR3 is 16 residues long. J lost 6 bases, V lost 4 bases, and 10 bases had no gene match. Germline CDR1 and CDR2: SGHNT and YYREEE (reference sequence). CDR3 DNA: TGTGCCAGCAGCCCCCCTAGCGGGGTAGGGTCCGGGGAGCTGTTTTTT. This gives the protein CASSPPSGVGSGELFF.

The J gene is TRBJ1-1, the V gene TRBV23-1; perhaps TRBD1 as D (5 bases). TRBV23-1 is identified as an open reading frame with a role that is uncertain. The CDR3 covers 15 residues. V gave up 0 bases and J gave up 6 bases, with 14 bases separating them. For the CDR3, the DNA is TGCGCCAGCAGTCAATCTGGACAATGCAACGCTGAAGCTTTCTTT. This sequence encodes CASSQSGQCNAEAFF.

V is TRBV20-1 and J is TRBJ1-5; D not certain. Germline lookup yields CDR1 DFQATT and CDR2 SNEGSKA (reference sequence). V shed 6 bases and J shed 8 bases, with 8 bases lying between them. This CDR3 is built from 10 residues. The CDR3 here is CSAGREPQHF. CDR3 nucleotide sequence: TGCAGTGCAGGGCGGGAGCCCCAGCATTTT.